The text below deals with one T cell receptor beta chain. The CDR3 sequence is 16 residues long. Trimming at V came to 1 base and at J to 7 bases, leaving 14 bases not matched to a gene. Germline V gene data show CDR1 as SGHRS and CDR2 as YFSETQ. TCRdb independently ran MiXCR on the RT-PCR reads; one entry per CDR3 protein. This table holds approximately 720,000 distinct CDR3 sequences, more than 13% found once. Sequenced: memory CD4+ T cells from blood. The chain combines TRBV5-1 with TRBJ2-7, with 7 nucleotides matching TRBD2. The origin of this receptor is a female donor in good health, serving as a healthy control. As DNA, the CDR3 is TGCGCCAGCAGCTTGATGTCCGGGGGGTCTCTGGATGAGCAGTACTTC. It encodes CASSLMSGGSLDEQYF.